This T cell receptor beta chain was identified in a study of blood T cell repertoires in COVID-19. Grouping used clinical history reported by participants in a survey and questionnaire. CDR3 length equals 11 residues. Germline CDR1 reads DFQATT; CDR2 reads SNEGSKA (reference sequence). V was shortened by 5 bases and J by 3 bases, with 7 bases between the two germline ends. Profiling relied on immunoSEQ multiplex PCR, and the TCRdb table lists in-frame clones only, not all of them. The sample has over 350,000 clones, around 87% seen once. The sample taken for sequencing was PBMCs or T cells enriched from blood (not recorded which). The clonotype comes from a woman aged 25 to 39 with acute COVID-19. The chain carries TRBV20-1 and TRBJ1-1; D unresolved. The CDR3 region has the DNA TGCAGTGCTTCGCAGTACACTGAAGCTTTCTTT. Its protein product is CSASQYTEAFF.